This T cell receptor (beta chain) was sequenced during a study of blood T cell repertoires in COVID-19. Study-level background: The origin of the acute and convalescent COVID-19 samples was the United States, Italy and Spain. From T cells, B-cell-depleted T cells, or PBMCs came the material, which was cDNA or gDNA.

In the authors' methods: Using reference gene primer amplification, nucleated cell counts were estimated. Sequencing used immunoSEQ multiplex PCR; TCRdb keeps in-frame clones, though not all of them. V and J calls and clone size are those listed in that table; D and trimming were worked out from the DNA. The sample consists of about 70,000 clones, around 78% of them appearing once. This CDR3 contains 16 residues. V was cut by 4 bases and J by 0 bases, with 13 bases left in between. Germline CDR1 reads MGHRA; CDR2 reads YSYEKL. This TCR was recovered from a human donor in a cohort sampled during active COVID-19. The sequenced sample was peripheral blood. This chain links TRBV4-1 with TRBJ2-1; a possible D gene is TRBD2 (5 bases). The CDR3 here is CASSLGRGSSYNEQFF. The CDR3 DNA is TGCGCCAGCAGCCTCGGTCGAGGGAGCTCCTACAATGAGCAGTTCTTC.